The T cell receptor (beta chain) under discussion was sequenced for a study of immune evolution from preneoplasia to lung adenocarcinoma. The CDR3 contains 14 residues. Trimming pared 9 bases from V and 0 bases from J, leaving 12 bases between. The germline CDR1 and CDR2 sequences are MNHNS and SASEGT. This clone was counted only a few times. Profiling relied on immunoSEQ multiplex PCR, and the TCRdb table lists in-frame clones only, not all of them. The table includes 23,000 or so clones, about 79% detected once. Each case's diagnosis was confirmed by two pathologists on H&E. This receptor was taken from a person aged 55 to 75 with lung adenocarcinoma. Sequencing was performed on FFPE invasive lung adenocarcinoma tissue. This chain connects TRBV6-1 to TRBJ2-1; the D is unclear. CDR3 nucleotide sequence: TGTGCCAGTAACGTTGGAAGCTCCTACAATGAGCAGTTCTTC. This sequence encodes CASNVGSSYNEQFF.